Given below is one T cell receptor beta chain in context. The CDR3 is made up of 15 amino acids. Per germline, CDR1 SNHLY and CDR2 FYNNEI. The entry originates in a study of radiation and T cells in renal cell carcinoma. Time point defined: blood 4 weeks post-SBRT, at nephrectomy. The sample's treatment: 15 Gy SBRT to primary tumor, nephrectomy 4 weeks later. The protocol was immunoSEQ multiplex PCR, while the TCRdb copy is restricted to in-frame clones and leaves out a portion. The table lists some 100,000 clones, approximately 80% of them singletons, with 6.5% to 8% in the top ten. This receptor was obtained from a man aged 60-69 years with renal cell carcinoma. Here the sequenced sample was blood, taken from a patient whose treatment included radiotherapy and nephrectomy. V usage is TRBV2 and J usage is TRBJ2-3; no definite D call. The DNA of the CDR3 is TGTACACAAAGTGATCCCCCCACAAAAACAGATACGCAGTATTTT. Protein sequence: CTQSDPPTKTDTQYF.